This TCR beta chain was recorded in a study of T cell changes during pregnancy in multiple sclerosis. Repertoires were generated with immunoSEQ multiplex PCR, while TCRdb's copy carries only in-frame clones and drops some. The table lists over 55,000 clones, roughly 92% of them singletons. Trimming removed 2 bases from V and 4 bases from J, with 12 bases in between. The CDR3 is made up of 14 amino acids. From germline, CDR1 is ENHRY and CDR2 SYGVKD. The sample consisted of CD8+ T cells from peripheral blood mononuclear cells, taken in the third trimester of pregnancy. The J gene is TRBJ2-7, the V gene TRBV10-3; D is possibly TRBD1 (5 bases). This sequence originates from a female donor in good health, enrolled as a control in a pregnancy study. CDR3 in amino acids: CAISEPAREYEQYF. The CDR3 nucleotides are TGTGCCATCAGTGAGCCCGCCAGGGAATACGAGCAGTACTTC.